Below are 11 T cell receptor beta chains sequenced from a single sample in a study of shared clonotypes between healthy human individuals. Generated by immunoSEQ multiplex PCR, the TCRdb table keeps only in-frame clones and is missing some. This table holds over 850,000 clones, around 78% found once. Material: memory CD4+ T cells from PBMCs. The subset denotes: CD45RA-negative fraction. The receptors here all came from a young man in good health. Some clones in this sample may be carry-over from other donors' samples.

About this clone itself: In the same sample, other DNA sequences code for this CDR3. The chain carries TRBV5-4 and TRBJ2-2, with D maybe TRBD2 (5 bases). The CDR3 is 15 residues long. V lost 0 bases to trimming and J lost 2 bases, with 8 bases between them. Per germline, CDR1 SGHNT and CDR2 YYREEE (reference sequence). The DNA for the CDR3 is TGTGCCAGCAGCTTGGATAGCGCCAACACCGGGGAGCTGTTTTTT. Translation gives CASSLDSANTGELFF.

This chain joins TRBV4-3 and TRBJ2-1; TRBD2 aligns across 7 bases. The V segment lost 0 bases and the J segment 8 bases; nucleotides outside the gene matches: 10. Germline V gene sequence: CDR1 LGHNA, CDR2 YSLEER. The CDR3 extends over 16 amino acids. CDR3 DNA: TGCGCCAGCAGCCAAGAGTCGGGCGGGAGCTGGGATGAGCAGTTCTTC. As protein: CASSQESGGSWDEQFF.

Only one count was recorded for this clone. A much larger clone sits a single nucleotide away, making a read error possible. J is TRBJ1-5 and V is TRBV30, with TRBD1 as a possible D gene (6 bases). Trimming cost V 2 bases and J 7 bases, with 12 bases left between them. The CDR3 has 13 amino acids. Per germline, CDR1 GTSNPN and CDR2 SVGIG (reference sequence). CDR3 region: CAWSRGNEQPQHF. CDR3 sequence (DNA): TGTGCCTGGAGTAGGGGGAACGAGCAGCCCCAGCATTTT.

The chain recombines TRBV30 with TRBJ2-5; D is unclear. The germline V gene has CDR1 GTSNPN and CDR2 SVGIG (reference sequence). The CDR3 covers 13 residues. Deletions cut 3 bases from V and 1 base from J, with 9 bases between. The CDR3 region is CAWSPLPQETQYF. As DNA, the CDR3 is TGTGCCTGGAGCCCCCTTCCCCAAGAGACCCAGTACTTC.

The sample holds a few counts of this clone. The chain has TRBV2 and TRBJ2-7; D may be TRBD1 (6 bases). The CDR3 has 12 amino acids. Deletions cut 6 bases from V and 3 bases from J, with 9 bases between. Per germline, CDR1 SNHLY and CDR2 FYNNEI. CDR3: CASRPQGYEQYF. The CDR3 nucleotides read TGTGCCAGCAGACCACAGGGCTACGAGCAGTACTTC.

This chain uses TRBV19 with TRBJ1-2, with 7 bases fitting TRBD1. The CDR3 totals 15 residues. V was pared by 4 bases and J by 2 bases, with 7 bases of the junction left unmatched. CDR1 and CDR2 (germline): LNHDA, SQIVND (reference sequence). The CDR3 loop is CASSTWTGGNYGYTF. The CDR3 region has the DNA TGTGCCAGTAGTACCTGGACAGGTGGGAACTATGGCTACACCTTC.

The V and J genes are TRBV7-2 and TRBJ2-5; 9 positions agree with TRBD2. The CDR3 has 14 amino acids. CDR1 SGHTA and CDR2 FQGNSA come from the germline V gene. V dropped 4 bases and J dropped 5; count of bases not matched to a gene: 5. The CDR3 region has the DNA TGTGCCAGCAGCTCGGTAGCGGGAGCGGAGACCCAGTACTTC. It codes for CASSSVAGAETQYF.

The CDR3 DNA reads TGTGCCAGCAGCCAGAGCGTTGGGGACAGGCGTTCCGAGCAGTACTTC. Protein sequence: CASSQSVGDRRSEQYF. The genes are TRBV13 and TRBJ2-7, with TRBD1 matching over 8 bases. The CDR3 is 16 amino acids. Trimming removed 5 bases from V and 6 bases from J; junction bases left unmatched: 15. Germline CDR1 PRHDT, CDR2 FYEKMQ (reference sequence).

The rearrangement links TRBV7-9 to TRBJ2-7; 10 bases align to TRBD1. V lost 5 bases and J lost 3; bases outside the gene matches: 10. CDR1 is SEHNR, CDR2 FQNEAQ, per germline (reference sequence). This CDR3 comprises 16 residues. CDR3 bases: TGTGCCAGCAGCCACACGGCCGGGACAGGGGACTACGAGCAGTACTTC. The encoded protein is CASSHTAGTGDYEQYF.

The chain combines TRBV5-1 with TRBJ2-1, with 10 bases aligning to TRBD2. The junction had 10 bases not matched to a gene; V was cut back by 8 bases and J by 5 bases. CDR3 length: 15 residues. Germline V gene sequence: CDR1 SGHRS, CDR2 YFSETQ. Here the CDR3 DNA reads TGCGCCAGTCGACTAGCGGGTCGTTCCAACAATGAGCAGTTCTTC. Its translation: CASRLAGRSNNEQFF.

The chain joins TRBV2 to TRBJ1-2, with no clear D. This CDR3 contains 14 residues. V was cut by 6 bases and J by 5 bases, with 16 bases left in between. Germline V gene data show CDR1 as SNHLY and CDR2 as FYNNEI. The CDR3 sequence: CASSPAWREYGYTF. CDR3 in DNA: TGTGCCAGCAGCCCAGCTTGGAGAGAATATGGCTACACCTTC. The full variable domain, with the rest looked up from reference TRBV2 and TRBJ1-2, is EPEVTQTPSHQVTQMGQEVILRCVPISNHLYFYWYRQILGQKVEFLVSFYNNEISEKSEIFDDQFSVERPDGSNFTLKIRSTKLEDSAMYFCASSPAWREYGYTFGSGTRLTVV.